Listed below are T cell receptor beta chains from one sample, sequenced in a study of cytomegalovirus exposure and HLA in healthy donors. Clones were sequenced by immunoSEQ multiplex PCR, and TCRdb holds only the in-frame ones, with some missing. The sample shows a few hundred thousand clones, around 90% of them seen only once. The sequenced sample consisted of PBMCs. The receptors shown here come from a man younger than 45 in good health and CMV-seronegative. Both conserved end residues are part of each CDR3. A D gene is named only where the DNA matches it firmly. Not every row has a clone size; where given, it reads once, few, many or a size class.

length	V	size	D	J	CDR3	DNA
17	TRBV29-1	NA	TRBD2	TRBJ2-1	CSVRTSGGSLSYNEQFF	TGCAGCGTCCGGACTAGCGGGGGGTCCCTATCCTACAATGAGCAGTTCTTC
15	TRBV30	NA	NA	TRBJ2-1	CAWSGQPTLYNEQFF	TGTGCCTGGAGTGGACAGCCAACCCTCTACAATGAGCAGTTCTTC
19	TRBV11-2	NA	TRBD2	TRBJ2-6	CASRHPGLAGGLGANVLTF	TGTGCCAGCAGGCACCCCGGACTAGCGGGGGGTCTTGGGGCCAACGTCCTGACTTTC
15	TRBV5-5	NA	TRBD1	TRBJ2-3	CASSFRQGSTDTQYF	TGTGCCAGCAGCTTTCGACAGGGTAGCACAGATACGCAGTATTTT
14	TRBV2	NA	TRBD1	TRBJ2-7	CASSGGTGAYEQYF	TGTGCCAGCAGTGGTGGGACAGGGGCCTACGAGCAGTACTTC
13	TRBV18	once	TRBD2	TRBJ2-7	CASSGTSSYEQYF	TGTGCCAGCTCAGGGACTAGCTCCTACGAGCAGTACTTC
14	TRBV19	NA	TRBD1	TRBJ1-5	CASQTGTGPQPQHF	TGTGCCAGTCAAACCGGGACAGGGCCCCAGCCCCAGCATTTT
12	TRBV2	NA	NA	TRBJ2-7	CASSVGAYEQYF	TGTGCCAGCAGTGTCGGAGCCTACGAGCAGTACTTC
16	TRBV7-9	NA	TRBD2	TRBJ2-1	CASSLAQRGSDNEQFF	TGTGCCAGCAGCTTAGCGCAGCGGGGCTCCGACAATGAGCAGTTCTTC
13	TRBV10-1	NA	NA	TRBJ2-1	CASSEPDIDEQFF	TGCGCCAGCAGTGAACCCGACATAGATGAGCAGTTCTTC
19	TRBV13	NA	TRBD2	TRBJ2-3	CASSLRAGLAGAGLDTQYF	TGTGCCAGCAGTCTTAGGGCCGGACTAGCGGGGGCCGGGTTGGATACGCAGTATTTT
18	TRBV2	NA	NA	TRBJ1-5	CASSDMNRASFGNQPQHF	TGTGCCAGCAGTGACATGAACAGGGCCTCTTTCGGCAATCAGCCCCAGCATTTT
13	TRBV27	NA	NA	TRBJ1-6	CASRSGSTSPLHF	TGTGCCAGCAGATCAGGGTCGACTTCACCCCTCCACTTT
15	TRBV5-1	NA	NA	TRBJ1-2	CASSSPGADNYGYTF	TGCGCCAGCAGCTCCCCAGGGGCAGATAACTATGGCTACACCTTC
14	TRBV2	NA	NA	TRBJ1-1	CASRIAGLAREAFF	TGTGCCAGCAGAATCGCCGGGTTAGCGAGGGAAGCTTTCTTT
13	TRBV10-3	NA	NA	TRBJ1-2	CATLPGRDYGYTF	TGTGCCACCCTCCCGGGGAGGGACTATGGCTACACCTTC
15	TRBV7-9	NA	TRBD1	TRBJ2-2	CASSLDLQGAGELFF	TGTGCCAGCAGCTTAGACTTACAGGGGGCCGGGGAGCTGTTTTTT
15	TRBV6-4	NA	TRBD2	TRBJ2-1	CASSGRLAGSHEQFF	TGTGCCAGCAGTGGTCGACTAGCGGGGTCGCATGAGCAGTTCTTC
15	TRBV11-2	NA	TRBD2	TRBJ2-1	CASSPRGLADNEQFF	TGTGCCAGCAGCCCCCGGGGACTAGCGGACAATGAGCAGTTCTTC
16	TRBV5-1	NA	NA	TRBJ1-4	CASSLDNTATNEKLFF	TGCGCCAGCAGCTTGGACAACACCGCAACTAATGAAAAACTGTTTTTT
14	TRBV19	NA	TRBD2	TRBJ2-1	CASSVLAGSTKQFF	TGTGCCAGTAGTGTACTAGCGGGGAGTACCAAGCAGTTCTTC
12	TRBV2	NA	NA	TRBJ1-1	CASRGAVNEAFF	TGTGCCAGCAGGGGGGCAGTTAATGAAGCTTTCTTT
15	TRBV7-9	NA	TRBD1	TRBJ2-7	CASSSTGVRSYEQYF	TGTGCCAGCAGCAGCACAGGGGTCCGCTCCTACGAGCAGTACTTC
18	TRBV11-2	NA	NA	TRBJ1-1	CASSLRYRDQLMNTEAFF	TGTGCCAGCAGCTTACGGTACAGGGATCAACTTATGAACACTGAAGCTTTCTTT
16	TRBV11-2	once	TRBD2	TRBJ2-2	CASSLRGTSGPGELFF	TGTGCCAGCAGCTTAAGGGGGACTAGTGGGCCCGGGGAGCTGTTTTTT
16	TRBV11-2	NA	NA	TRBJ1-1	CASSLVSPGGDTEAFF	TGTGCCAGCAGCTTAGTCTCCCCCGGAGGAGACACTGAAGCTTTCTTT
15	TRBV6-6	NA	TRBD2	TRBJ2-3	CASRDSGGRTDTQYF	TGTGCCAGCAGGGATAGCGGGGGAAGGACAGATACGCAGTATTTT
16	TRBV2	NA	TRBD1	TRBJ2-7	CASSDRAQGGSYEQYF	TGTGCCAGCAGTGACCGCGCACAGGGGGGCTCCTACGAGCAGTACTTC
16	TRBV5-1	NA	NA	TRBJ1-1	CASSLGITQLNTEAFF	TGCGCCAGCAGCTTGGGGATCACACAGCTGAACACTGAAGCTTTCTTT
15	TRBV7-9	NA	TRBD1	TRBJ1-2	CASSRTGEPVEGYTF	TGTGCCAGCAGCAGGACAGGGGAGCCAGTGGAAGGCTACACCTTC
15	TRBV6-5	NA	NA	TRBJ2-1	CASSLLAGIYNEQFF	TGTGCCAGCAGTTTACTCGCGGGGATCTACAATGAGCAGTTCTTC
15	TRBV27	NA	TRBD1	TRBJ1-2	CASSLISGQVYGYTF	TGTGCCAGCAGTTTAATATCCGGACAGGTCTATGGCTACACCTTC
15	TRBV28	NA	TRBD2	TRBJ2-3	CASTLAGDYTDTQYF	TGTGCCAGCACTCTAGCGGGGGATTACACAGATACGCAGTATTTT
14	TRBV5-1	few	NA	TRBJ1-5	CASSLDGEGQPQHF	TGCGCCAGCAGCTTGGACGGGGAAGGACAGCCCCAGCATTTT